This TCR beta chain appears in the sequencing data of a study of chemoradiotherapy in HPV16-positive cancers. Overall study context: Candidate HPV-specific clones and shared TCR motifs came from two HPV16-positive patients. Study-wide points: The functional HPV-specific definition rests on just two HPV16-positive patients. HPV-responsive T-cell expansion during chemoradiotherapy was linked to improved recurrence-free survival in HPV16-positive patients.

Germline CDR1 MNHNY, CDR2 SVGAGI (reference sequence). Trimming at V came to 5 bases and at J to 3 bases, leaving 8 bases not matched to a gene. The CDR3 sequence is 16 residues long. Turning to this clone: The antigen is unknown.

Measured with immunoSEQ multiplex PCR; TCRdb has only the in-frame clones, and not every one. The sample records over 900 clones, approximately 90% being singletons. The source was tumor tissue, collected from a patient who underwent chemoradiotherapy. The chain has TRBV6-6 and TRBJ2-2, with TRBD1 matching 8 bases. The clonotype originates from a human donor with HPV-associated anogenital cancer. The CDR3 protein is CASSTLQGGDTGELFF. The CDR3 DNA reads as TGTGCCAGCAGTACTTTACAGGGGGGAGACACCGGGGAGCTGTTTTTT.